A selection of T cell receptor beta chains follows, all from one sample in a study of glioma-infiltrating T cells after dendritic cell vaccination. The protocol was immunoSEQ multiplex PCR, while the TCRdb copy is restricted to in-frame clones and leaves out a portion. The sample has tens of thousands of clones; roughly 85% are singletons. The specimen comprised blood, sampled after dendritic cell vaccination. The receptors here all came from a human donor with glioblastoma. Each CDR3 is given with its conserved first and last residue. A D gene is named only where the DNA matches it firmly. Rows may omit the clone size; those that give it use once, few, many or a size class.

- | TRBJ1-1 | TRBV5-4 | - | TGTGCCAGCAGCTTGGCCACAGGGAGGAACACTGAAGCTTTCTTT | CASSLATGRNTEAFF
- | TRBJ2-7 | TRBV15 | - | TGTGCCACCAGCAGAGATCTCAGGGGCGCAGGCGAGCAGTACTTC | CATSRDLRGAGEQYF
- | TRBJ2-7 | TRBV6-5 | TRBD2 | TGTGCCAGCAGGATTAGCGGGGGGGAATTATACGAGCAGTACTTC | CASRISGGELYEQYF
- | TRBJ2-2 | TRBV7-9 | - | TGTGCCAGCAGCTTCGTTCCCGGGGAGCTGTTTTTT | CASSFVPGELFF
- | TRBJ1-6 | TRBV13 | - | TGTGCCAGCAGCCCTGGGCTAGGGGGAAATTCACCCCTCCACTTT | CASSPGLGGNSPLHF
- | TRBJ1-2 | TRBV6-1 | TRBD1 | TGTGCCAGCACCCTAGCCGGGACAGATGGCTACACCTTC | CASTLAGTDGYTF
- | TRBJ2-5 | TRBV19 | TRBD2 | TGTGCCAGTAGTGGCATTGAGCGGGGGGGTACATTGGTGGAGACCCAGTACTTC | CASSGIERGGTLVETQYF
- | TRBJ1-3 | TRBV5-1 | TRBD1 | TGCGCCAGCAGCACCAATCAGGGGGCAGGTGGAAACACCATATATTTT | CASSTNQGAGGNTIYF
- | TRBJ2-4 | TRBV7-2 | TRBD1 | TGTGCCAGCAGCCCGGGGCTTAGGGGGCGAGCCAAAAACATTCAGTACTTC | CASSPGLRGRAKNIQYF
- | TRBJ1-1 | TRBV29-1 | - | TGCAGCGTTGAAAGGGAGGTCGTCCCTGAAGCTTTCTTT | CSVEREVVPEAFF
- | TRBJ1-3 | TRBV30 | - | TGTGCCTGGAGTTCCTCGGGACACCGGAGTTCTGGAAACACCATATATTTT | CAWSSSGHRSSGNTIYF
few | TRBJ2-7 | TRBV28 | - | TGTGCCAGCACTAGTCCCATGTACGAGCAGTACTTC | CASTSPMYEQYF